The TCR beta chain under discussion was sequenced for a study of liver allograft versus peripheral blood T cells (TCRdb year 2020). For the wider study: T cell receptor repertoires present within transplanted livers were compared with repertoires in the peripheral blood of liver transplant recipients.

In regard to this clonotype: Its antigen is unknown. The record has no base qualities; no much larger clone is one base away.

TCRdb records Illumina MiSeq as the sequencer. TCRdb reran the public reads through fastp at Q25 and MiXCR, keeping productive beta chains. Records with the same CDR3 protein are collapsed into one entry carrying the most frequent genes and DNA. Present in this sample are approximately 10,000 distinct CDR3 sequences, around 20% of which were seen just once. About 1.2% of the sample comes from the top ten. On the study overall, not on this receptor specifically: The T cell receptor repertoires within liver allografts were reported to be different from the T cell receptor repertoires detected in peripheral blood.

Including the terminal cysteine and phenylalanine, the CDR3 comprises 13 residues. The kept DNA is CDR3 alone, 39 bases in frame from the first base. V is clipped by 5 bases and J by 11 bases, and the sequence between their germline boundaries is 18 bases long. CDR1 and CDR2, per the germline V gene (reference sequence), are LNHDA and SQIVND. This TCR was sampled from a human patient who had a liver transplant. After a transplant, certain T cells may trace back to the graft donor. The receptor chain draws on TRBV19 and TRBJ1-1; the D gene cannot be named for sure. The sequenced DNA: TGTGCCAGTAGTCCCCCTGAGCGGGGTCTGGCTTTCTTT. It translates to CASSPPERGLAFF.